This TCR beta chain came from a study of cytomegalovirus exposure and HLA in healthy donors. Study-wide findings and caveats: CMV antigen specificity of a few CMV-associated chains was confirmed in vitro. Apparent HLA restriction characterized most CMV-associated TCR beta chains in a later analysis. When a later analysis was performed, an Asian-associated ancestry cluster reportedly had fewer N-insertions than the roughly 640-donor mean.

Primers: 60 Vbeta forward and 13 Jbeta reverse. The method was immunoSEQ multiplex PCR; TCRdb's version includes in-frame clones alone and lacks a portion of them. Of around 100,000 clones in the sample, around 76% were seen once. The V segment lost 0 bases and the J segment 3 bases; nucleotides outside the gene matches: 3. Germline V gene lookup returns CDR1 GTSNPN and CDR2 SVGIG (reference sequence). This CDR3 is built from 15 residues. This clone showed up just once. The antigen is not known. This receptor was obtained from a woman between 50 and 59 years old in good health and CMV-seropositive. The chain couples TRBV30 to TRBJ2-2, with TRBD2 matching 8 bases. The sequenced material came from PBMCs. The CDR3 region has the DNA TGTGCCTGGAGTGTAGTCGGGGGGGACACCGGGGAGCTGTTTTTT. Its translation is CAWSVVGGDTGELFF.